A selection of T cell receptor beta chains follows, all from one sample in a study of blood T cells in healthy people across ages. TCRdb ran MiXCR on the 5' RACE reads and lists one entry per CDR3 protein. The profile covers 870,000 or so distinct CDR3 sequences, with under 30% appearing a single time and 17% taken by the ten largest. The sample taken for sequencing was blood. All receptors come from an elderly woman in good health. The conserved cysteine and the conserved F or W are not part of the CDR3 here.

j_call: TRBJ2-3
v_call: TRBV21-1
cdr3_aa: ASSKEEILSEPNSTDTQY

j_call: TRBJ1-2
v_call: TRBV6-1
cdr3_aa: ASTGRLPAGYGYT

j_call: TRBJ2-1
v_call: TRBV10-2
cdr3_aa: ASTQLVGVGNERF

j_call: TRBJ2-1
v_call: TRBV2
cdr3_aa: ASSLNYNEQF

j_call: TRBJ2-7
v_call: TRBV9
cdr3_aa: ASSVDPAYEQY

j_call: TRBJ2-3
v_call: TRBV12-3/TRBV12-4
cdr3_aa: ASSRDSTDTEY

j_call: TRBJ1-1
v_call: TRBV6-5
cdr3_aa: GSSYFDRGGEAF

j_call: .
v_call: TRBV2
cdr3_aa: ASSDSYNEQY

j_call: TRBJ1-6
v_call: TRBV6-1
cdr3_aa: AGSEGTVSNSPLY

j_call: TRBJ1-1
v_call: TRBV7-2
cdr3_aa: ASSLAEPGGAF

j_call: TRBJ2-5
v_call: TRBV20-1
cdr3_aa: SARVGTSGKKETQY

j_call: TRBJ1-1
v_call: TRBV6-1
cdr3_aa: ASKTQGMNTEAF

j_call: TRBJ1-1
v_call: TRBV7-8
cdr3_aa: ASSFPGQGRISEAF

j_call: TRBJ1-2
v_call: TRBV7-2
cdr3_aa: ASSLERRDRGHGYT

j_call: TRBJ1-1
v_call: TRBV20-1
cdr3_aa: SATRTGGSTEAF

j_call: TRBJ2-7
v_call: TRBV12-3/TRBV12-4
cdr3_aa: ASSFARGSYEQY

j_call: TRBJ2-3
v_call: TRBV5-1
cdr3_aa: ASSPIETGTDTQY

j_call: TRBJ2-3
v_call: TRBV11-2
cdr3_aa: ASSLRRGLTDTQY

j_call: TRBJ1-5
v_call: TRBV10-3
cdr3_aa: AISEGEPGPQH

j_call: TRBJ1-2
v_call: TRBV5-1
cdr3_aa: ASSLQGQAYGYT

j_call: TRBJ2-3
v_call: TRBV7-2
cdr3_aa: ASSKRLAGGQASTDTQY

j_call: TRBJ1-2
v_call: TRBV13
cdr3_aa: ASSSVSKNYGYT

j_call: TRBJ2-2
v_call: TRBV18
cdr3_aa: ASSQYNTGELF

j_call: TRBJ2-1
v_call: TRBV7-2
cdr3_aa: ASSHRVGTYNEQF

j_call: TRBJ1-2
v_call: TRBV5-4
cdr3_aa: ASTRGGREYGYT

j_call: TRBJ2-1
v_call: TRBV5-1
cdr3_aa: ASSLVTNGVRGWF